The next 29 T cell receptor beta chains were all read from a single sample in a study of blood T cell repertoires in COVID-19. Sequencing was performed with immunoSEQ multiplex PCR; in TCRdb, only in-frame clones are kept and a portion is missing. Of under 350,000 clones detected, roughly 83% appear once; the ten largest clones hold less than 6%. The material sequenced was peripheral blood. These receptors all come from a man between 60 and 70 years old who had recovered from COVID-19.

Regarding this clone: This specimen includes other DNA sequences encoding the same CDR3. CDR3 amino acids: CASSLEQGAYNEQFF. The DNA of the CDR3 is TGTGCCAGCAGCTTAGAGCAGGGGGCCTACAATGAGCAGTTCTTC. The chain recombines TRBV11-2 with TRBJ2-1; 7 nucleotides line up with TRBD1. After removal of 0 bases from V and 2 bases from J, the junction contained 1 base not matched to a gene. Germline V lookup: CDR1 SGHAT, CDR2 FQNNGV. This CDR3 region has 15 residues.

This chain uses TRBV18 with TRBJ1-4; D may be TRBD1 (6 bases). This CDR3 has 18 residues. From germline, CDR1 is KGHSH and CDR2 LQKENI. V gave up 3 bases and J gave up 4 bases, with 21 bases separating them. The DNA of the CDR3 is TGTGCCAGCTCACCGGAATGGGCAGGGGAGGGGATTAATGAAAAACTGTTTTTT. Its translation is CASSPEWAGEGINEKLFF.

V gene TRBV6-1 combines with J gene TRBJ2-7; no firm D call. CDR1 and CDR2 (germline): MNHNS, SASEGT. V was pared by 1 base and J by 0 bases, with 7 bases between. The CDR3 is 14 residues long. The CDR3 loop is CASSEVRASYEQYF. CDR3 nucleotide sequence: TGTGCCAGCAGTGAAGTTCGAGCCTCCTACGAGCAGTACTTC.

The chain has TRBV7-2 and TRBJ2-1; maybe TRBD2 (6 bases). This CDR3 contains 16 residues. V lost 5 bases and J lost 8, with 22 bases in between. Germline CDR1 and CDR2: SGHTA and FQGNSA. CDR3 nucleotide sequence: TGTGCCAGCAGCCCTAGAGGGGAGACTAGTAGTCATGAGCAGTTCTTC. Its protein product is CASSPRGETSSHEQFF.

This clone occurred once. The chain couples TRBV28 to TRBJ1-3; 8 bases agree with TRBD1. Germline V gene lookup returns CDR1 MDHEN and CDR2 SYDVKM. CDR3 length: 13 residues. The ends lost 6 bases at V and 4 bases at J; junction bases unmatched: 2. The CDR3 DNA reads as TGTGCCAGCAGGACAGGGGCCGGAAACACCATATATTTT. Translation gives CASRTGAGNTIYF.

This CDR3 is CASKQGQGVYEQYF. CDR3 coding DNA: TGTGCCAGCAAGCAGGGACAGGGGGTCTACGAGCAGTACTTC. The chain joins TRBV2 to TRBJ2-7, with 11 bases fitting TRBD1. The germline CDR1 and CDR2 sequences are SNHLY and FYNNEI. There are 14 residues in the CDR3. Losses at the gene ends were 7 bases for V and 3 bases for J; bases not matched to a gene: 5.

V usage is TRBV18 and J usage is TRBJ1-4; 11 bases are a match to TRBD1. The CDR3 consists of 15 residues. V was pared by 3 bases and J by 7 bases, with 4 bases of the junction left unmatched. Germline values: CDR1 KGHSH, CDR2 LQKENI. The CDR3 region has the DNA TGTGCCAGCTCACCCGGACAGGGGGCTGTTGAAAAACTGTTTTTT. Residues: CASSPGQGAVEKLFF.

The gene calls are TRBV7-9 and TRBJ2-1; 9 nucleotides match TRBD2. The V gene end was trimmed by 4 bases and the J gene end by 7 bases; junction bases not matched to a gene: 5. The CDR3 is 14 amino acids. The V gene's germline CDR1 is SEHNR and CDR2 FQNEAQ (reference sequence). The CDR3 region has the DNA TGTGCCAGCAGCTATAGCGGGAGTAGGAATGAGCAGTTCTTC. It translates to CASSYSGSRNEQFF.

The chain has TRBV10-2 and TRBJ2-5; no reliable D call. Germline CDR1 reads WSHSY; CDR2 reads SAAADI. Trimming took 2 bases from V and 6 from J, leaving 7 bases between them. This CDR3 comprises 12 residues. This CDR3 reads CASSEPTQTQYF. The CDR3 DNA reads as TGCGCCAGCAGTGAGCCTACGCAGACCCAGTACTTC.

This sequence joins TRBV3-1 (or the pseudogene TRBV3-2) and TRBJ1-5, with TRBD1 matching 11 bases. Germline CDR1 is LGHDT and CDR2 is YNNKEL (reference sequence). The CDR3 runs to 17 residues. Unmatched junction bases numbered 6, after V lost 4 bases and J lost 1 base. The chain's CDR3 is CASSRGGTGGSNQPQHF. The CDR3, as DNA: TGTGCCAGCAGCCGAGGCGGGACAGGGGGGAGCAATCAGCCCCAGCATTTT.

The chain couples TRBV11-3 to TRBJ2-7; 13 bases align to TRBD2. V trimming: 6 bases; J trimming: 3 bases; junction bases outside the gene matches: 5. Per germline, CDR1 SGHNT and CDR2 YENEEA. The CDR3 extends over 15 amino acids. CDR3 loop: CASSPTSGGNYEQYF. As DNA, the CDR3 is TGTGCCAGCAGTCCGACTAGCGGGGGGAACTACGAGCAGTACTTC.

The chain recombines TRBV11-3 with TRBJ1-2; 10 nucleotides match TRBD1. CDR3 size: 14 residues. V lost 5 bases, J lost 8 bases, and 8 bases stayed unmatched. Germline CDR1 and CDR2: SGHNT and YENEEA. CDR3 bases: TGTGCCAGCAGCGCAAGCCGGACAGGGGGAGGCTACACCTTC. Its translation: CASSASRTGGGYTF.

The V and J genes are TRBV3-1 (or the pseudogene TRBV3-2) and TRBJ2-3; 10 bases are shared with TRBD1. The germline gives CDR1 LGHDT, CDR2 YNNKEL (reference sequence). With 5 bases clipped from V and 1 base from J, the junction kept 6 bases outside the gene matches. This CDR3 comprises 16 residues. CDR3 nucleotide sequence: TGTGCCAGCAGCACCGCCGGGACAGGGGGCACAGATACGCAGTATTTT. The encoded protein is CASSTAGTGGTDTQYF.

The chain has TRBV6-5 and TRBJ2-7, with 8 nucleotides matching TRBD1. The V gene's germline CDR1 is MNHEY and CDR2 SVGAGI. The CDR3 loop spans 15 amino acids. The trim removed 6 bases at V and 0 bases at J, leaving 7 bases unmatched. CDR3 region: CASRASGTGSYEQYF. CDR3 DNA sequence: TGTGCCAGCAGGGCCTCCGGGACAGGCTCCTACGAGCAGTACTTC.

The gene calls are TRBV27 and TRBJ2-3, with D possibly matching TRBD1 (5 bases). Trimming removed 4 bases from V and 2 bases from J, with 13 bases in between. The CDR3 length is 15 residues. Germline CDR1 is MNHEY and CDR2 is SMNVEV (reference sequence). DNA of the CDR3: TGTGCCAGCAGTTACCAGGGTTGGATCACAGATACGCAGTATTTT. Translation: CASSYQGWITDTQYF.

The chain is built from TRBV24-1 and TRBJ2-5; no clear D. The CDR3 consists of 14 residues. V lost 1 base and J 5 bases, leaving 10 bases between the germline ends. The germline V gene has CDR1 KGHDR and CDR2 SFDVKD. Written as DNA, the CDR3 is TGTGCCACCAGTGATTTTGAGGCCCCCGAGACCCAGTACTTC. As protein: CATSDFEAPETQYF.

The CDR3 sequence is CASSLSGTEMNTEAFF. CDR3 nucleotides: TGTGCCAGCAGCTTAAGCGGAACAGAGATGAACACTGAAGCTTTCTTT. This sequence joins TRBV7-2 and TRBJ1-1; no firm D call. The CDR3 covers 16 residues. CDR1 is SGHTA and CDR2 is FQGNSA in the germline V gene. Trimming left V 2 bases short and J 0 bases short, with 13 bases between.

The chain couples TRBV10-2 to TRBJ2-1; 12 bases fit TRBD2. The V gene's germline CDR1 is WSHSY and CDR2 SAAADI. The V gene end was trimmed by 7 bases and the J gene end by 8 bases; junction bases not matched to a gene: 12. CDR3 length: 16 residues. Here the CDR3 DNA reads TGCGCCAGCACTAAGACTAGCGGGAGTGCTTCGGATGAGCAGTTCTTC. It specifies CASTKTSGSASDEQFF.

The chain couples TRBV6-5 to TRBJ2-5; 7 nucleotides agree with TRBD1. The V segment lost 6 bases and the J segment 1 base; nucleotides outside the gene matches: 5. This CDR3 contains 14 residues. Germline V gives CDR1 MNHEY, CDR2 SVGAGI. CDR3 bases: TGTGCCAGCAGGAGGGACAGCTTCCAAGAGACCCAGTACTTC. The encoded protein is CASRRDSFQETQYF.

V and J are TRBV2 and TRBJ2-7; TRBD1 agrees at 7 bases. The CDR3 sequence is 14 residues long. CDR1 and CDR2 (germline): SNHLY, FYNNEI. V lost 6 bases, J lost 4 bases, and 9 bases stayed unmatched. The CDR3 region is CASSVRQGTYEQYF. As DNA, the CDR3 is TGTGCCAGCAGCGTCCGACAGGGAACTTACGAGCAGTACTTC.

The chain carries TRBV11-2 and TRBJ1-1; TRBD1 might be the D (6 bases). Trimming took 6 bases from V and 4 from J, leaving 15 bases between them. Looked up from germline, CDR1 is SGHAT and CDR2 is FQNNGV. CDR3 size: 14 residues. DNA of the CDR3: TGTGCCAGCAGAATCGCGGGGGGCCCCACTGAAGCTTTCTTT. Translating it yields CASRIAGGPTEAFF.

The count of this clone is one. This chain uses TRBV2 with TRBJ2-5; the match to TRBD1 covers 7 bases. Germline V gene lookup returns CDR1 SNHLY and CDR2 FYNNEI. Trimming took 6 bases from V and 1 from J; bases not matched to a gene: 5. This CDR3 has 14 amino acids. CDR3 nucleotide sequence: TGTGCCAGCAGAAAGGGACAGACCCAAGAGACCCAGTACTTC. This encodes CASRKGQTQETQYF. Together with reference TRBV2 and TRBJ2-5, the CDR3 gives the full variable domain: EPEVTQTPSHQVTQMGQEVILRCVPISNHLYFYWYRQILGQKVEFLVSFYNNEISEKSEIFDDQFSVERPDGSNFTLKIRSTKLEDSAMYFCASRKGQTQETQYFGPGTRLLVL.

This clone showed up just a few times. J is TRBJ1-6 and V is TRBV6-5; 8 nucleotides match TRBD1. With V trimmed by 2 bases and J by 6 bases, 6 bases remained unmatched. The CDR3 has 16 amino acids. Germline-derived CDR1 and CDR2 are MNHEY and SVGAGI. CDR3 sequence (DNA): TGTGCCAGCAGTTACGGGGACAGGCTAGTTAATTCACCCCTCCACTTT. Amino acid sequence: CASSYGDRLVNSPLHF.

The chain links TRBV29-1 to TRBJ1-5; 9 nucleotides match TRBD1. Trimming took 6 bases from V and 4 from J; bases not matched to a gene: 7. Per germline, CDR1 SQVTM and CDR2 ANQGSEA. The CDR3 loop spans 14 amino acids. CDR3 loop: CSVSAGTGNQPQHF. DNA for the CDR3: TGCAGCGTGTCCGCGGGGACAGGGAATCAGCCCCAGCATTTT.

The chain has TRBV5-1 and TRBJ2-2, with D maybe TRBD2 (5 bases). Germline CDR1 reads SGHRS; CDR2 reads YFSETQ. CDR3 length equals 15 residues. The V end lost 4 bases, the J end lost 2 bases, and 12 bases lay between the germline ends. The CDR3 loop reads CASSPALANTGELFF. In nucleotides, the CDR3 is TGCGCCAGCAGCCCAGCGCTAGCTAACACCGGGGAGCTGTTTTTT.

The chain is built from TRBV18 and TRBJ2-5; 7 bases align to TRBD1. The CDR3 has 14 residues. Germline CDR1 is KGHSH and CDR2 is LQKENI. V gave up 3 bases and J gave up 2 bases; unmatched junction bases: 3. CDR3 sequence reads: CASSPNRGQETQYF. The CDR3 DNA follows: TGTGCCAGCTCACCGAACAGGGGACAAGAGACCCAGTACTTC.

The CDR3 is CASSLEGLLAGREQYF. In DNA, the CDR3 is TGTGCCAGCAGCTTAGAGGGTTTGCTAGCGGGGCGGGAGCAGTACTTC. The rearrangement joins TRBV7-2 to TRBJ2-7, with 9 positions matching TRBD2. Germline loops: CDR1 SGHTA, CDR2 FQGNSA. V gave up 1 base and J gave up 7 bases; unmatched junction bases: 11. The length of the CDR3 is 16 residues. The full variable domain, in which reference TRBV7-2 and TRBJ2-7 provide the parts outside the CDR3, is GAGVSQSPSNKVTEKGKDVELRCDPISGHTALYWYRQSLGQGLEFLIYFQGNSAPDKSGLPSDRFSAERTGGSVSTLTIQRTQQEDSAVYLCASSLEGLLAGREQYFGPGTRLTVT.

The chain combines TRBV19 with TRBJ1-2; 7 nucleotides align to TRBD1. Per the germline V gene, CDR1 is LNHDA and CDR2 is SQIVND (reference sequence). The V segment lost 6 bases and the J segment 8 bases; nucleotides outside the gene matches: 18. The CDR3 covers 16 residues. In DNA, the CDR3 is TGTGCCAGTAGCACTGGGGACAGCCCCTCCTTGTACGGCTACACCTTC. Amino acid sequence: CASSTGDSPSLYGYTF. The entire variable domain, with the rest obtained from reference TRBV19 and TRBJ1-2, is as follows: DGGITQSPKYLFRKEGQNVTLSCEQNLNHDAMYWYRQDPGQGLRLIYYSQIVNDFQKGDIAEGYSVSREKKESFPLTVTSAQKNPTAFYLCASSTGDSPSLYGYTFGSGTRLTVV.

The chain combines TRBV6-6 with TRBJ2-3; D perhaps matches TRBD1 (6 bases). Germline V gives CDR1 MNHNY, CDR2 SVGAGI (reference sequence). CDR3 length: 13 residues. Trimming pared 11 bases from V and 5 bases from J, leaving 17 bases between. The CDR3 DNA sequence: TGTGCCGGCCGCAGGGGAAACATAGATACGCAGTATTTT. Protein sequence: CAGRRGNIDTQYF.